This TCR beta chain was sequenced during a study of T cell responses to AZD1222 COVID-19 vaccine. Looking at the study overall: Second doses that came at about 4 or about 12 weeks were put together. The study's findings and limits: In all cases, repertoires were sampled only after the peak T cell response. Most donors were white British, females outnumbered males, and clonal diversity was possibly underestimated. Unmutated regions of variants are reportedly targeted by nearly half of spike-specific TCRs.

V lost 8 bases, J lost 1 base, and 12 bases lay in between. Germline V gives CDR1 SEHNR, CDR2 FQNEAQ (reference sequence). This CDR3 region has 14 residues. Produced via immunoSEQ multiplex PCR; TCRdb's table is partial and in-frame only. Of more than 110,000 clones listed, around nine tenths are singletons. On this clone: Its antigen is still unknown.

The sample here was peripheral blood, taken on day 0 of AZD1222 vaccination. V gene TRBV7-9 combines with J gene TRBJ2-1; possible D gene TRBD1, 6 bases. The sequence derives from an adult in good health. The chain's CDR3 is CASRRGGSYNEQFF. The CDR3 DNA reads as TGTGCCAGCCGAAGAGGGGGTTCCTACAATGAGCAGTTCTTC.